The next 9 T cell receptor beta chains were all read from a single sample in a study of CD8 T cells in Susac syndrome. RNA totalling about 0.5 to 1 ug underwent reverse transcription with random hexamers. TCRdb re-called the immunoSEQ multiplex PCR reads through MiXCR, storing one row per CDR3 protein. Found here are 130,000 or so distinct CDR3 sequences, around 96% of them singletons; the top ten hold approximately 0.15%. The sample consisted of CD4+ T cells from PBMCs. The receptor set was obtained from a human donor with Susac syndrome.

As DNA, the CDR3 is TGTGCCAGCAGCTTAGGGCTAGCGGGAGCTGAGCAGTTCTTC. As protein: CASSLGLAGAEQFF. The chain uses TRBV7-9 and TRBJ2-1, with 10 bases identical to TRBD2. The CDR3 is 14 residues long. The germline V gene has CDR1 SEHNR and CDR2 FQNEAQ (reference sequence). The ends lost 1 base at V and 9 bases at J; junction bases unmatched: 3.

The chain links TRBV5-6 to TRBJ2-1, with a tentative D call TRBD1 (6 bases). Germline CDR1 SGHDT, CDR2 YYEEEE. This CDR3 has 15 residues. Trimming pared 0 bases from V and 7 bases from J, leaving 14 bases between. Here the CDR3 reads CASSLAQGRANEQFF. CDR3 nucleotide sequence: TGTGCCAGCAGCTTGGCGCAGGGGCGCGCAAATGAGCAGTTCTTC.

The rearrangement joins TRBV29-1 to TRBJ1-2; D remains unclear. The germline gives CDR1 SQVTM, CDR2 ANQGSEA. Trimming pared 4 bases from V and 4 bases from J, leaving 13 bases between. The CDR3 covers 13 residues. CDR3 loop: CSVGGTATYGYTF. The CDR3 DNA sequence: TGCAGCGTTGGAGGAACAGCTACCTATGGCTACACCTTC.

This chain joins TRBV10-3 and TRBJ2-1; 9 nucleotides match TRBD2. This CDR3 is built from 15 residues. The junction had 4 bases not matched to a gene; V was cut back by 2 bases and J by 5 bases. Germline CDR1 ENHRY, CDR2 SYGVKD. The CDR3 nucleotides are TGTGCCATCAGTGAGGAGACTAGCGGAAACAATGAGCAGTTCTTC. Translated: CAISEETSGNNEQFF.

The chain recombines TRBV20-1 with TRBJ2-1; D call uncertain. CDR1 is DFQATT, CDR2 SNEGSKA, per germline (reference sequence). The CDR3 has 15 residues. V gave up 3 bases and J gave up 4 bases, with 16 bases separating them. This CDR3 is CSASLMGIEYNEQFF. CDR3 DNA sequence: TGCAGTGCTAGCCTCATGGGAATCGAGTACAATGAGCAGTTCTTC.

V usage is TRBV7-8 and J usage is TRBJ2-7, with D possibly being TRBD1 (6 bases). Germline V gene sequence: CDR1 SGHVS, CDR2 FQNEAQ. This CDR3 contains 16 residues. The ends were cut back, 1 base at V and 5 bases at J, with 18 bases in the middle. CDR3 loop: CASSLVVRGNRNEQYF. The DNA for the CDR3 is TGTGCCAGCAGCTTAGTGGTCAGGGGAAATAGAAACGAGCAGTACTTC.

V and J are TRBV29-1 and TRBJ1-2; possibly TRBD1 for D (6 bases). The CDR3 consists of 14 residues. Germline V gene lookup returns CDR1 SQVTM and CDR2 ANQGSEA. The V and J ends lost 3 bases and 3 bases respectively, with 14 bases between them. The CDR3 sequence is CSVDSGGPHYGYTF. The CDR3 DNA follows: TGCAGCGTTGATAGTGGGGGGCCTCACTATGGCTACACCTTC. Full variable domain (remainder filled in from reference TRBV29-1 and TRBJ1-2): SAVISQKPSRDICQRGTSLTIQCQVDSQVTMMFWYRQQPGQSLTLIATANQGSEATYESGFVIDKFPISRPNLTFSTLTVSNMSPEDSSIYLCSVDSGGPHYGYTFGSGTRLTVV.

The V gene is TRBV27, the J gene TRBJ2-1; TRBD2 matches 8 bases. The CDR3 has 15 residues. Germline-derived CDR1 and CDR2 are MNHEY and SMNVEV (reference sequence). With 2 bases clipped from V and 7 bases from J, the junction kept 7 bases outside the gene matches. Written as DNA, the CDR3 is TGTGCCAGCAGTTTAAGAGTAGGACTAGCAAATGAGCAGTTCTTC. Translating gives CASSLRVGLANEQFF.

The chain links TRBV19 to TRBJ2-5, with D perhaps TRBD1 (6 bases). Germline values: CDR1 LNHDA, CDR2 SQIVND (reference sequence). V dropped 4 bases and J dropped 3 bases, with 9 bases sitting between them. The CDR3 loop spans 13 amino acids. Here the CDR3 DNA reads TGTGCCAGTAGTAAAAGGGACAAAGAGACCCAGTACTTC. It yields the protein CASSKRDKETQYF.